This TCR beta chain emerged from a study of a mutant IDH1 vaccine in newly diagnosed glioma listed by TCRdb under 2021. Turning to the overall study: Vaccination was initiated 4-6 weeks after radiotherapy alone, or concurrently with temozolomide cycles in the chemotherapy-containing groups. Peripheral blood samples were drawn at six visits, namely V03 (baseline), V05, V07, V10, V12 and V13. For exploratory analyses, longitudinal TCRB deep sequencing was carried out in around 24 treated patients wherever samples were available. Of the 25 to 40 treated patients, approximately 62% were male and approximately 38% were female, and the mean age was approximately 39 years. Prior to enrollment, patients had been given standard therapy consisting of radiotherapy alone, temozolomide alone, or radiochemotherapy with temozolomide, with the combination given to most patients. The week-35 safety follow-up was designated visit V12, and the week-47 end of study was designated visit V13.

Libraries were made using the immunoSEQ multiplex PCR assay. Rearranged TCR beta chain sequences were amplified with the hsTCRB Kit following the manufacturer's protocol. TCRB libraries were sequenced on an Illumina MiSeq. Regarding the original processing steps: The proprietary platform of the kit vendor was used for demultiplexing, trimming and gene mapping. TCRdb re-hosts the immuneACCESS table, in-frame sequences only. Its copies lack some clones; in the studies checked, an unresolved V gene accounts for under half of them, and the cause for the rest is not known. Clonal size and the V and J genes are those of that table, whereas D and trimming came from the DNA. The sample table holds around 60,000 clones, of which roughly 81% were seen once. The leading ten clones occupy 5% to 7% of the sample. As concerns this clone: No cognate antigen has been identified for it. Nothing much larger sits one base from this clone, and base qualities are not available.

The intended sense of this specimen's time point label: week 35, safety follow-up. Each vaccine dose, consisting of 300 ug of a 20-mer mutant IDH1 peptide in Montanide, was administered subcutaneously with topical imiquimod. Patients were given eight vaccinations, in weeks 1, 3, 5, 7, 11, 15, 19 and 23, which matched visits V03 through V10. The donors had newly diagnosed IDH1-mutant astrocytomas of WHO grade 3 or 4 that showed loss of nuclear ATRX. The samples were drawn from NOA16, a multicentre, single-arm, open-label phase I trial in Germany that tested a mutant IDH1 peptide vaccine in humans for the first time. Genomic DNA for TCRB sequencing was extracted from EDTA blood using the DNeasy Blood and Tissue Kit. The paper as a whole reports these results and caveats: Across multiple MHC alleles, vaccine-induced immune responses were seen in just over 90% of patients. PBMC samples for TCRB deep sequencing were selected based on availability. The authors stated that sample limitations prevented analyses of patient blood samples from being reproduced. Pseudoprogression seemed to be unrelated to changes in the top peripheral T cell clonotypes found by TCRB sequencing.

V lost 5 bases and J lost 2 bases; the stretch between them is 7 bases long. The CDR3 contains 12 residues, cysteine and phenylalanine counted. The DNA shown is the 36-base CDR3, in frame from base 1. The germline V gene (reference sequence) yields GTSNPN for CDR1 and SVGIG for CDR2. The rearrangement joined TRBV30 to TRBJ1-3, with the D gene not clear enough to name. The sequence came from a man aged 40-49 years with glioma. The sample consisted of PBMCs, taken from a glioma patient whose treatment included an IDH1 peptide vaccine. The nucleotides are TGTGCCTGGGTCTCCCCTGGAAACACCATATATTTT. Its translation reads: CAWVSPGNTIYF. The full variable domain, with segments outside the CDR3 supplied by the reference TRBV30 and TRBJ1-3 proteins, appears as SQTIHQWPATLVQPVGSPLSLECTVEGTSNPNLYWYRQAAGRGLQLLFYSVGIGQISSEVPQNLSASRPQDRQFILSSKKLLLSDSGFYLCAWVSPGNTIYFGEGSWLTVV.